This T cell receptor beta chain was recorded in a study of Graves' ophthalmopathy and Graves' hyperthyroidism. Study observations and caveats: Blood contained most expanded thyroid clonotypes exceeding 0.001 frequency.

This clonotype was counted ten times or more. Its target is not known. Other autoimmune diseases, uncontrolled infections, pregnancy and lactation each led to patient exclusion. V was pared by 5 bases and J by 1 base, with 17 bases between. CDR1 is PRHDT and CDR2 is FYEKMQ in the germline V gene (reference sequence). The CDR3 is 16 residues long. For repertoire sequencing, the TCR beta CDR3 regions were amplified from RNA transcripts. Amplification began with first-round RT-PCR using HTBI primers, then second-round multiplex PCR was performed. In TCRdb, the multiplex PCR reads were re-called with MiXCR into one record per CDR3 protein. The sample records more than 150,000 distinct CDR3 sequences, 30% to 45% being singletons.

This chain connects TRBV13 to TRBJ2-5, with D tentatively TRBD2 (5 bases). The clonotype comes from a woman aged 40 to 50 with Graves' ophthalmopathy. The sample was peripheral blood. CDR3 in amino acids: CASSPDGGGGQETQYF. Here the CDR3 DNA reads TGTGCCAGCAGCCCCGATGGTGGAGGCGGCCAAGAGACCCAGTACTTC.